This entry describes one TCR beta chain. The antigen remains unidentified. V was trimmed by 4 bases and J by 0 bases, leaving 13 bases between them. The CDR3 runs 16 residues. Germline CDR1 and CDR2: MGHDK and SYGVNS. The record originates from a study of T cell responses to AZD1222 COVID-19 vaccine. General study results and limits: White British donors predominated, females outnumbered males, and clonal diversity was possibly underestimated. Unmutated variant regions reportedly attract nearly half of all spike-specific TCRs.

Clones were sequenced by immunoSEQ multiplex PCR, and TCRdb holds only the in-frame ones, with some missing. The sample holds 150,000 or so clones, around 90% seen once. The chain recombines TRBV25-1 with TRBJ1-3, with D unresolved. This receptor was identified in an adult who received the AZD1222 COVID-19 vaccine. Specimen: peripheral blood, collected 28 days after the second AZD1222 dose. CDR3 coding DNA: TGTGCCAGCAGTGGATCTTCAGTGAGCTCTGGAAACACCATATATTTT. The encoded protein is CASSGSSVSSGNTIYF.